The rows below give T cell receptor beta chains drawn from one sample of a study of T cell changes during pregnancy in multiple sclerosis. Method: immunoSEQ multiplex PCR; TCRdb's copy keeps in-frame clones and lacks some. The table includes about 75,000 clones, roughly 90% detected once. This specimen was peripheral blood, taken in the first trimester of pregnancy. These receptors came from a female donor in good health, enrolled as a control in a pregnancy study. Each CDR3 is given with its conserved first and last residue. Each record gives: J gene, clone size, D gene, V gene, CDR3 DNA, CDR3 protein. The D gene is left open where the match is weak. The size of a clone is reported for some rows only, either as once, few or many, or as a class for expanded clones.

j_call: TRBJ1-2
clone_size: NA
d_call: TRBD1
v_call: TRBV15
cdr3_nt: TGTGCCACCAGCAGAGAGGCCGGGACAGGGGCAGAAGGCTACACCTTC
cdr3_aa: CATSREAGTGAEGYTF

j_call: TRBJ1-1
clone_size: NA
d_call: NA
v_call: TRBV28
cdr3_nt: TGTGCCAGCATCGGGACATTCCTATGGGGGATGAACACTGAAGCTTTCTTT
cdr3_aa: CASIGTFLWGMNTEAFF

j_call: TRBJ1-1
clone_size: NA
d_call: NA
v_call: TRBV5-4
cdr3_nt: TGTGCCAGCAGCTTGGAAACTGGGGGGGGAGTAGCTTTCTTT
cdr3_aa: CASSLETGGGVAFF

j_call: TRBJ1-5
clone_size: NA
d_call: TRBD1
v_call: TRBV25-1
cdr3_nt: TGTGCCACACCGGGACAGGGAAACAATCAGCCCCAGCATTTT
cdr3_aa: CATPGQGNNQPQHF

j_call: TRBJ1-5
clone_size: NA
d_call: NA
v_call: TRBV2
cdr3_nt: TGTGCCAGCAGTGAGGGGGCTTGGGGTGGCAATCAGCCCCAGCATTTT
cdr3_aa: CASSEGAWGGNQPQHF

j_call: TRBJ1-5
clone_size: NA
d_call: NA
v_call: TRBV19
cdr3_nt: TGTGCCAGTAGTATCACGAGGGGCAATCAGCCCCAGCATTTT
cdr3_aa: CASSITRGNQPQHF

j_call: TRBJ2-5
clone_size: NA
d_call: TRBD2
v_call: TRBV4-1
cdr3_nt: TGCGCCAGCAGCCAAGAACTTCCAGCGGGGGGCGCTCAAGAGACCCAGTACTTC
cdr3_aa: CASSQELPAGGAQETQYF

j_call: TRBJ1-1
clone_size: NA
d_call: TRBD1
v_call: TRBV6-4
cdr3_nt: TGTGCCAGCAGACCCGGGACAGGGGCCTCTCCGTCTGCTGAAGCTTTCTTT
cdr3_aa: CASRPGTGASPSAEAFF

j_call: TRBJ1-1
clone_size: NA
d_call: TRBD1
v_call: TRBV25-1
cdr3_nt: TGTGCCAGCAGTACCCTGCGGACAGGGAACACTGAAGCTTTCTTT
cdr3_aa: CASSTLRTGNTEAFF

j_call: TRBJ2-7
clone_size: NA
d_call: NA
v_call: TRBV9
cdr3_nt: TGTGCCAGCAGCTTCCAGGGGAAGGACGAGCAGTACTTC
cdr3_aa: CASSFQGKDEQYF

j_call: TRBJ1-6
clone_size: few
d_call: NA
v_call: TRBV25-1
cdr3_nt: TGTGCCAGCAGTGAAACAGGGAAATCACCCCTCCACTTT
cdr3_aa: CASSETGKSPLHF

j_call: TRBJ2-2
clone_size: once
d_call: NA
v_call: TRBV25-1
cdr3_nt: TGTGCCAGCAGCCCGGGGGAGTTGTTCTCCGGGGAGCTGTTTTTT
cdr3_aa: CASSPGELFSGELFF

j_call: TRBJ1-4
clone_size: NA
d_call: TRBD1
v_call: TRBV12-5
cdr3_nt: TGTGCTAGTGGTTTTAGTACCCGCCCCGGAGGGACAGGTGAAAAACTGTTTTTT
cdr3_aa: CASGFSTRPGGTGEKLFF

j_call: TRBJ1-1
clone_size: NA
d_call: TRBD1
v_call: TRBV15
cdr3_nt: TGTGCCACCAGCGGCTGGGACAGGGTCTTAACTGAAGCTTTCTTT
cdr3_aa: CATSGWDRVLTEAFF

j_call: TRBJ1-1
clone_size: NA
d_call: NA
v_call: TRBV6-6
cdr3_nt: TGTGCCAGCAACTCTGAATCTGAAGCTTTCTTT
cdr3_aa: CASNSESEAFF

j_call: TRBJ1-5
clone_size: NA
d_call: NA
v_call: TRBV12-5
cdr3_nt: TGTGCTAGTGGTTTCGCGGGGGATGCATATAGCAATCAGCCCCAGCATTTT
cdr3_aa: CASGFAGDAYSNQPQHF

j_call: TRBJ2-3
clone_size: NA
d_call: TRBD2
v_call: TRBV19
cdr3_nt: TGTGCCAGTAGTCCCCCCCCTCAGGGACTAGCCGTGGGGACGCAGTATTTT
cdr3_aa: CASSPPPQGLAVGTQYF

j_call: TRBJ1-3
clone_size: NA
d_call: NA
v_call: TRBV6-5
cdr3_nt: TGTGCCAGCAGTTACCGCCGGGAGGCTGGAAACACCATATATTTT
cdr3_aa: CASSYRREAGNTIYF

j_call: TRBJ2-2
clone_size: NA
d_call: TRBD2
v_call: TRBV9
cdr3_nt: TGTGCCAGCAGCGCAGCGGGGGCCCACACCGGGGAGCTGTTTTTT
cdr3_aa: CASSAAGAHTGELFF

j_call: TRBJ2-2
clone_size: NA
d_call: NA
v_call: TRBV9
cdr3_nt: TGTGCCAGCAGCGTAGGAGTTGCCCGCACCGGGGAGCTGTTTTTT
cdr3_aa: CASSVGVARTGELFF

j_call: TRBJ1-1
clone_size: NA
d_call: NA
v_call: TRBV6-5
cdr3_nt: TGTGCCAGCAGTTACTCGAATTCGCAGACTGAAGCTTTCTTT
cdr3_aa: CASSYSNSQTEAFF

j_call: TRBJ2-1
clone_size: few
d_call: NA
v_call: TRBV4-3
cdr3_nt: TGCGCCAGCAGCCAAGATACATCCTACAATGAGCAGTTCTTC
cdr3_aa: CASSQDTSYNEQFF

j_call: TRBJ1-1
clone_size: NA
d_call: NA
v_call: TRBV27
cdr3_nt: TGTGCCAGCAGTTCCCCCCCAGGGGATGAGACTGAAGCTTTCTTT
cdr3_aa: CASSSPPGDETEAFF

j_call: TRBJ1-1
clone_size: few
d_call: NA
v_call: TRBV4-1
cdr3_nt: TGCGCCAGCAGCCGGATAGGGGGAACTGAAGCTTTCTTT
cdr3_aa: CASSRIGGTEAFF

j_call: TRBJ2-3
clone_size: NA
d_call: TRBD2
v_call: TRBV18
cdr3_nt: TGTGCCAGCTCACTATCAACGTGGGTTAGCGGGAACAGCACAGATACGCAGTATTTT
cdr3_aa: CASSLSTWVSGNSTDTQYF

j_call: TRBJ2-3
clone_size: NA
d_call: NA
v_call: TRBV7-9
cdr3_nt: TGTGCCAGCAGCTTAGCACAGGCTTTCACAGATACGCAGTATTTT
cdr3_aa: CASSLAQAFTDTQYF

j_call: TRBJ2-3
clone_size: NA
d_call: NA
v_call: TRBV6-5
cdr3_nt: TGTGCCAGCAGTTACTCGCGGGTGGCTAGCACAGATACGCAGTATTTT
cdr3_aa: CASSYSRVASTDTQYF

j_call: TRBJ1-6
clone_size: NA
d_call: TRBD1
v_call: TRBV7-2
cdr3_nt: TGTGCCAGCAGCTTAGTTGGCAGGGGGCATTCACCCCTCCACTTT
cdr3_aa: CASSLVGRGHSPLHF

j_call: TRBJ2-3
clone_size: NA
d_call: TRBD1
v_call: TRBV10-1
cdr3_nt: TGCGCCAGCAGTGCAGCCAGGGGGACCACAGATACGCAGTATTTT
cdr3_aa: CASSAARGTTDTQYF

j_call: TRBJ1-3
clone_size: NA
d_call: NA
v_call: TRBV6-5
cdr3_nt: TGTGCCAGCAGTTACACTGACCAGGGTGGCGGAAACACCATATATTTT
cdr3_aa: CASSYTDQGGGNTIYF

j_call: TRBJ1-2
clone_size: NA
d_call: TRBD1
v_call: TRBV4-3
cdr3_nt: TGCGCCAGCAGCCAAGGATATCCTGACAGGGGGCTCTATGGCTACACCTTC
cdr3_aa: CASSQGYPDRGLYGYTF

j_call: TRBJ1-4
clone_size: NA
d_call: TRBD1
v_call: TRBV29-1
cdr3_nt: TGCAGCGTTGCTGGACAGGGTAGTAAAGATGAAAAACTGTTTTTT
cdr3_aa: CSVAGQGSKDEKLFF

j_call: TRBJ2-1
clone_size: NA
d_call: TRBD2
v_call: TRBV5-1
cdr3_nt: TGCGCCAGCAGCTTGGCTCTAGCGGGGGGCACCTACAATGAGCAGTTCTTC
cdr3_aa: CASSLALAGGTYNEQFF

j_call: TRBJ2-3
clone_size: NA
d_call: TRBD2
v_call: TRBV27
cdr3_nt: TGTGCCAGCCGTTGGGGCGTTTTAGCGGGCGGCACAGATACGCAGTATTTT
cdr3_aa: CASRWGVLAGGTDTQYF

j_call: TRBJ2-3
clone_size: NA
d_call: TRBD2
v_call: TRBV5-1
cdr3_nt: TGCGCCAGCAGCTTCAGGCGGGAGGGCCGGGATACGCAGTATTTT
cdr3_aa: CASSFRREGRDTQYF

j_call: TRBJ1-6
clone_size: NA
d_call: TRBD1
v_call: TRBV6-1
cdr3_nt: TGTGCCAGCAGTGTAATAACAGGGGGCCCAAATTCACCCCTCCACTTT
cdr3_aa: CASSVITGGPNSPLHF

j_call: TRBJ2-1
clone_size: NA
d_call: TRBD2
v_call: TRBV18
cdr3_nt: TGTGCCAGCTCACCACGCACAGCGGGGATCTACAATGAGCAGTTCTTC
cdr3_aa: CASSPRTAGIYNEQFF

j_call: TRBJ2-5
clone_size: once
d_call: TRBD2
v_call: TRBV4-3
cdr3_nt: TGCGCCAGCAGCCAAGAAGGGACTAGCGGAGAGACCCAGTACTTC
cdr3_aa: CASSQEGTSGETQYF

j_call: TRBJ1-2
clone_size: NA
d_call: NA
v_call: TRBV28
cdr3_nt: TGTGCCAGCACCCTCGGGGGTAACTATGGCTACACCTTC
cdr3_aa: CASTLGGNYGYTF

j_call: TRBJ1-4
clone_size: NA
d_call: TRBD1
v_call: TRBV19
cdr3_nt: TGTGCCAGTACCTCCGGACAGGGGTTTGGAAAACTGTTTTTT
cdr3_aa: CASTSGQGFGKLFF

j_call: TRBJ1-1
clone_size: once
d_call: NA
v_call: TRBV7-2
cdr3_nt: TGTGCCAGCAGCTTACTGAGGACAATGAACACTGAAGCTTTCTTT
cdr3_aa: CASSLLRTMNTEAFF

j_call: TRBJ1-1
clone_size: NA
d_call: NA
v_call: TRBV18
cdr3_nt: TGTGCCAGCTCGGTGGCTATAGGGGACACTGAAGCTTTCTTT
cdr3_aa: CASSVAIGDTEAFF

j_call: TRBJ2-1
clone_size: few
d_call: TRBD2
v_call: TRBV28
cdr3_nt: TGTGCCAGCAGCCTAGCGGGAGGGAACAATGAGCAGTTCTTC
cdr3_aa: CASSLAGGNNEQFF

j_call: TRBJ2-2
clone_size: NA
d_call: TRBD2
v_call: TRBV5-4
cdr3_nt: TGTGCCAGCAGCTTGGGACTAGCGGAGACGAAAGGGGAGCTGTTTTTT
cdr3_aa: CASSLGLAETKGELFF

j_call: TRBJ1-3
clone_size: NA
d_call: TRBD1
v_call: TRBV7-9
cdr3_nt: TGTGCCAGCAGCTCAGCCGGACAGGATCGGTGTTTT
cdr3_aa: CASSSAGQDRCF

j_call: TRBJ2-6
clone_size: NA
d_call: NA
v_call: TRBV19
cdr3_nt: TGTGCCAGTACCGCGGGGTGGGCTGGGGCCAACGTCCTGACTTTC
cdr3_aa: CASTAGWAGANVLTF

j_call: TRBJ1-2
clone_size: NA
d_call: NA
v_call: TRBV6-1
cdr3_nt: TGTGCCAGCAGCCCCCCACGTACGAGTCGGAGGGGCTACACCTTC
cdr3_aa: CASSPPRTSRRGYTF

j_call: TRBJ1-5
clone_size: NA
d_call: NA
v_call: TRBV7-8
cdr3_nt: TGTGCCAGCAGCCCTAGGCCGATAGATCAGCCCCAGCATTTT
cdr3_aa: CASSPRPIDQPQHF

j_call: TRBJ2-7
clone_size: NA
d_call: TRBD2
v_call: TRBV27
cdr3_nt: TGTGCCAGCAGTTTGAGCGGGGGCGAGCAGTACTTC
cdr3_aa: CASSLSGGEQYF

j_call: TRBJ1-6
clone_size: few
d_call: NA
v_call: TRBV6-5
cdr3_nt: TGTGCCAGCAGTTACCGGGGAGTTAATTCACCCCTCCACTTT
cdr3_aa: CASSYRGVNSPLHF